The present entry profiles one T cell receptor beta chain with its context. The antigen is undetermined. Profiled with immunoSEQ multiplex PCR; TCRdb holds only in-frame clones, not every one. The sample includes tens of thousands of clones, about 89% of them seen just once. V was trimmed by 0 bases and J by 4 bases, leaving 18 bases between them. Germline V lookup: CDR1 SGHRS, CDR2 YFSETQ. This CDR3 is built from 17 residues. These data are taken from a study of OX40 agonist ivuxolimab in advanced cancers. Turning to the study itself: Clinicians treated patients with ivuxolimab, an agonistic anti-OX40 (CD134) antibody. Study observations and caveats: Some patients without response likewise showed low normalized clonal expansion.

This specimen consisted of CD4+ or CD8+ T cells sorted from blood, obtained in a trial of the OX40 agonist ivuxolimab. The chain joins TRBV5-1 to TRBJ2-3; D might be TRBD2 (7 bases). The clonotype originates from an adult with an advanced solid tumor such as melanoma, head and neck, liver or kidney cancer. CDR3 residues: CASSLAAEQGGADTQYF. CDR3 bases: TGCGCCAGCAGCTTGGCCGCGGAACAGGGAGGGGCAGATACGCAGTATTTT.